Shown below are 29 T cell receptor beta chains from a single sample sequenced in a study of blood T cell repertoires in COVID-19. Some clones are missing from TCRdb's copy, which holds only in-frame ones; the method was immunoSEQ multiplex PCR. The sample shows over 85,000 clones, approximately 80% of them seen only once. Sequenced: peripheral blood. Receptors originate from a man aged 55-75 years with active or convalescent COVID-19.

This chain joins TRBV5-1 and TRBJ2-1, with 12 bases fitting TRBD2. The CDR3 contains 15 residues. With V trimmed by 7 bases and J by 4 bases, 6 bases remained unmatched. The germline V gene has CDR1 SGHRS and CDR2 YFSETQ. The CDR3 DNA is TGCGCCAGCGACCCCGGGACTAGCGGGTACAATGAGCAGTTCTTC. Its translation is CASDPGTSGYNEQFF.

This clone has just one count. The chain uses TRBV7-9 and TRBJ1-1; tentatively, D is TRBD1 (6 bases). CDR3 length equals 14 residues. Looked up from germline, CDR1 is SEHNR and CDR2 is FQNEAQ (reference sequence). V shed 2 bases and J shed 11 bases, with 18 bases lying between them. The CDR3 sequence: CASSLLGGPFGAFF. As DNA, the CDR3 is TGTGCCAGCAGCTTATTGGGGGGGCCCTTCGGTGCTTTCTTT.

The chain employs TRBV7-8 and TRBJ1-4, with D perhaps matching TRBD1 (6 bases). This CDR3 has 14 residues. Germline CDR1 SGHVS, CDR2 FQNEAQ. V dropped 5 bases and J dropped 4 bases, with 11 bases sitting between them. The CDR3 bases are TGTGCCAGCAGCAGGGGGGGTTTTAATGAAAAACTGTTTTTT. Translated: CASSRGGFNEKLFF. Full variable domain (missing parts from reference TRBV7-8 and TRBJ1-4): GAGVSQSPRYKVAKRGQDVALRCDPISGHVSLFWYQQALGQGPEFLTYFQNEAQLDKSGLPSDRFFAERPEGSVSTLKIQRTQQEDSAVYLCASSRGGFNEKLFFGSGTQLSVL.

The J gene is TRBJ2-7, the V gene TRBV27; 7 bases fit TRBD2. CDR1 and CDR2 (germline): MNHEY, SMNVEV (reference sequence). The CDR3 covers 16 residues. Trimming removed 5 bases from V and 0 bases from J; junction bases left unmatched: 10. The CDR3: CASSPRGVGSSYEQYF. The CDR3 DNA reads TGTGCCAGCAGTCCACGGGGGGTGGGTTCCTCCTACGAGCAGTACTTC.

Only a few counts were recorded for this clone. The gene calls are TRBV4-1 and TRBJ1-5; D gene ambiguous. CDR1 is MGHRA, CDR2 YSYEKL, per germline. The CDR3 sequence is 14 residues long. Trimming shortened V by 4 bases and J by 6 bases, and 13 bases separated the two germline ends. The CDR3 here is CASSRSQQGQPQHF. DNA for the CDR3: TGCGCCAGCAGCCGCTCACAGCAAGGTCAGCCCCAGCATTTT.

In this sample, this clone turned up once. V usage is TRBV11-2 and J usage is TRBJ2-3; no clear D. The CDR3 covers 17 residues. Germline CDR1 is SGHAT and CDR2 is FQNNGV. V lost 0 bases, J lost 0 bases, and 13 bases lay in between. DNA for the CDR3: TGTGCCAGCAGCTTAGAATATTGGCAGACTAGCACAGATACGCAGTATTTT. Translated, it gives CASSLEYWQTSTDTQYF.

J is TRBJ2-7 and V is TRBV7-2; D is ambiguous. The CDR3 contains 14 residues. The germline V gene has CDR1 SGHTA and CDR2 FQGNSA. Trimming removed 0 bases from V and 2 bases from J, with 8 bases in between. The CDR3 DNA reads as TGTGCCAGCAGCTTAGCGTCTCGAGCCTACGAGCAGTACTTC. Protein sequence: CASSLASRAYEQYF.

This clone has only one observation. The chain combines TRBV5-1 with TRBJ1-1; 7 positions agree with TRBD1. V shed 0 bases, J shed 6 bases, and the junction held 5 bases outside the gene matches. The CDR3 has 14 amino acids. Germline CDR1 SGHRS, CDR2 YFSETQ. The CDR3 region is CASSLDRGFAEAFF. CDR3 DNA sequence: TGCGCCAGCAGCTTGGACAGGGGTTTCGCTGAAGCTTTCTTT.

The genes are TRBV7-9 and TRBJ1-5, with 10 bases aligning to TRBD1. J lost 1 base, V lost 5 bases, and 14 bases had no gene match. The CDR3 has 19 amino acids. Germline CDR1 SEHNR, CDR2 FQNEAQ (reference sequence). The CDR3 bases are TGTGCCAGCAGCCCCTACCGGGACAGGGGTGGGTCGAGCAATCAGCCCCAGCATTTT. Its protein is CASSPYRDRGGSSNQPQHF.

Written as DNA, the CDR3 is TGTGCCAGCAGCGTAGCAATTAGAGATACGCAGTATTTT. Protein product: CASSVAIRDTQYF. The J gene is TRBJ2-3, the V gene TRBV9; D remains ambiguous. The germline V and J ends were trimmed by 0 bases and 5 bases, with 7 bases remaining between them. Germline V CDR1 and CDR2: SGDLS, YYNGEE. The CDR3 runs to 13 residues.

Comments on this clone: Other nucleotide sequences from this sample produce the same CDR3. This sequence joins TRBV18 and TRBJ1-1; a weak D match, TRBD1 (6 bases). V lost 6 bases, J lost 7 bases, and 12 bases lay in between. This CDR3 comprises 12 residues. Germline values: CDR1 KGHSH, CDR2 LQKENI. In nucleotides, the CDR3 is TGTGCCAGCTCGACGGGACAAGGTGAAGCTTTCTTT. Protein sequence: CASSTGQGEAFF.

V usage is TRBV5-1 and J usage is TRBJ1-2; weak D call: TRBD1 (5 bases). The CDR3 contains 13 residues. CDR1 and CDR2 from the germline V gene are SGHRS and YFSETQ. V dropped 7 bases and J dropped 3 bases, with 13 bases sitting between them. DNA of the CDR3: TGCGCCAGCGCCACCAGGGTGGACTATGGCTACACCTTC. This sequence encodes CASATRVDYGYTF.

This clone showed up just once. The chain uses TRBV5-5 and TRBJ2-5, with D possibly matching TRBD1 (6 bases). The CDR3 covers 15 residues. The V gene's germline CDR1 is SGHKS and CDR2 YYEKEE (reference sequence). The ends were cut back, 4 bases at V and 5 bases at J, with 18 bases in the middle. This CDR3 reads CASSVLSGAKETQYF. The CDR3 DNA is TGTGCCAGCAGCGTGCTGTCAGGGGCTAAGGAGACCCAGTACTTC. Drawing the rest from reference TRBV5-5 and TRBJ2-5, the complete variable domain is DAGVTQSPTHLIKTRGQQVTLRCSPISGHKSVSWYQQVLGQGPQFIFQYYEKEERGRGNFPDRFSARQFPNYSSELNVNALLLGDSALYLCASSVLSGAKETQYFGPGTRLLVL.

As concerns this clone: A junction end diverges from the germline sequence, so it may reflect a read error. This sequence joins TRBV15 and TRBJ1-2; 7 nucleotides agree with TRBD1. From germline, CDR1 is LNHNV and CDR2 YYDKDF (reference sequence). CDR3 size: 13 residues. The CDR3 here is CATSIGGGYRYTF. In DNA, the CDR3 is TGTGCCACCAGCATCGGAGGGGGCTATCGCTACACCTTC. The full variable domain, completed using reference TRBV15 and TRBJ1-2, is DAMVIQNPRYQVTQFGKPVTLSCSQTLNHNVMYWYQQKSSQAPKLLFHYYDKDFNNEADTPDNFQSRRPNTSFCFLDIRSPGLGDTAMYLCATSIGGGYRYTFGSGTRLTVV.

V gene TRBV9 combines with J gene TRBJ2-3; 7 positions agree with TRBD2. CDR3 size: 15 residues. The germline gives CDR1 SGDLS, CDR2 YYNGEE. V lost 8 bases to trimming and J lost 3 bases; unmatched junction nucleotides: 12. CDR3 residues: CASPSRREKTDTQYF. The CDR3, as DNA: TGTGCCAGTCCGAGCCGGCGGGAGAAGACAGATACGCAGTATTTT. Supplemented by reference TRBV9 and TRBJ2-3, the full variable domain reads DSGVTQTPKHLITATGQRVTLRCSPRSGDLSVYWYQQSLDQGLQFLIQYYNGEERAKGNILERFSAQQFPDLHSELNLSSLELGDSALYFCASPSRREKTDTQYFGPGTRLTVL.

There are a few counts of this clone. V gene TRBV5-1 combines with J gene TRBJ2-1, with TRBD2 matching 8 bases. After removal of 4 bases from V and 2 bases from J, the junction contained 14 bases not matched to a gene. Germline assignment: CDR1 SGHRS and CDR2 YFSETQ. CDR3 length: 18 amino acids. The DNA of the CDR3 is TGCGCCAGCAGCCCGGGAGGGAGGACAGCAAAGCCCTACAATGAGCAGTTCTTC. Translation gives CASSPGGRTAKPYNEQFF.

This clone has only a few counts. Written as DNA, the CDR3 is TGTGCCAGCAGCAACCTACAGGGTTGGTACGAGCAGTACTTC. Protein sequence: CASSNLQGWYEQYF. V usage is TRBV7-9 and J usage is TRBJ2-7; possibly TRBD1 for D (6 bases). The germline CDR1 and CDR2 sequences are SEHNR and FQNEAQ (reference sequence). V was cut by 5 bases and J by 4 bases, with 15 bases left in between. The CDR3 covers 14 residues.

V is TRBV5-1 and J is TRBJ2-1; 9 positions match TRBD1. J was trimmed by 5 bases and V by 4 bases; bases with no gene match: 4. This CDR3 region has 14 residues. CDR1 and CDR2 (germline): SGHRS, YFSETQ. The CDR3, as DNA: TGCGCCAGCAGCACCGGGACAGGGCACAATGAGCAGTTCTTC. It codes for CASSTGTGHNEQFF.

The gene calls are TRBV19 and TRBJ1-2, with a tentative D call TRBD1 (6 bases). Germline V gene lookup returns CDR1 LNHDA and CDR2 SQIVND (reference sequence). This CDR3 region has 15 residues. Between the trimmed V and J ends, which lost 10 bases and 2 bases, there was a span of 20 bases. The CDR3 sequence is CATRPGHTGNYGYTF. CDR3 bases: TGTGCCACTAGACCGGGACACACCGGAAACTATGGCTACACCTTC.

This chain links TRBV2 with TRBJ2-3, with D perhaps matching TRBD2 (5 bases). The CDR3 consists of 16 residues. Trimming shortened V by 6 bases and J by 0 bases, and 16 bases separated the two germline ends. CDR1 is SNHLY and CDR2 is FYNNEI in the germline V gene. CDR3: CASRVAGVFSTDTQYF. CDR3 DNA: TGTGCCAGCAGAGTGGCCGGGGTATTTAGCACAGATACGCAGTATTTT.

This rearrangement joins TRBV18 to TRBJ2-3; D is possibly TRBD2 (6 bases). CDR3 size: 14 residues. V lost 3 bases and J 6 bases, leaving 13 bases between the germline ends. Germline V gene lookup returns CDR1 KGHSH and CDR2 LQKENI. CDR3 residues: CASSPSRAGDTQYF. CDR3 nucleotides: TGTGCCAGCTCACCCTCCAGGGCGGGGGATACGCAGTATTTT.

This chain joins TRBV28 and TRBJ1-1; no firm D call. V was shortened by 7 bases and J by 4 bases, with 13 bases between the two germline ends. Germline V gives CDR1 MDHEN, CDR2 SYDVKM. This CDR3 has 13 amino acids. Here the CDR3 reads CASNGGLITEAFF. The CDR3 DNA follows: TGTGCCAGCAATGGCGGGCTCATCACTGAAGCTTTCTTT.

This chain joins TRBV18 and TRBJ1-1; 7 positions match TRBD1. V trimming: 4 bases; J trimming: 5 bases; junction bases outside the gene matches: 4. This CDR3 contains 13 residues. Germline V gene lookup returns CDR1 KGHSH and CDR2 LQKENI. The CDR3 here is CASSLGTETEAFF. In DNA form, the CDR3 reads TGTGCCAGCTCACTGGGGACAGAAACTGAAGCTTTCTTT.

This chain uses TRBV4-1 with TRBJ1-4; unclear D gene. Germline V CDR1 and CDR2: MGHRA, YSYEKL. Trimming pared 4 bases from V and 5 bases from J, leaving 11 bases between. The CDR3 is made up of 14 amino acids. DNA of the CDR3: TGCGCCAGCAGCCTGCAGGCCCTAAATGAAAAACTGTTTTTT. Translation: CASSLQALNEKLFF.

The gene calls are TRBV11-3 and TRBJ2-1; 9 nucleotides align to TRBD2. This CDR3 region has 18 residues. Germline CDR1 SGHNT, CDR2 YENEEA. V lost 5 bases to trimming and J lost 5 bases; unmatched junction nucleotides: 16. CDR3 sequence: CASSGNQGVIAGDNEQFF. The CDR3 DNA reads TGTGCCAGCAGCGGAAACCAGGGGGTAATAGCGGGAGACAATGAGCAGTTCTTC.

The chain links TRBV30 to TRBJ1-2; weak D call: TRBD1 (5 bases). V lost 0 bases, J lost 4 bases, and 15 bases lay in between. The germline CDR1 and CDR2 sequences are GTSNPN and SVGIG (reference sequence). This CDR3 contains 15 residues. CDR3 bases: TGTGCCTGGAGTGTAGCCCTTGGGGGGGGCTATGGCTACACCTTC. Translation: CAWSVALGGGYGYTF.

The chain joins TRBV19 to TRBJ2-1; TRBD2 aligns across 8 bases. The junction had 11 bases not matched to a gene; V was cut back by 10 bases and J by 9 bases. Germline values: CDR1 LNHDA, CDR2 SQIVND (reference sequence). There are 13 residues in the CDR3. The DNA of the CDR3 is TGTGCCACTAAAGCGGGAGCTACGTTTGAGCAGTTCTTC. It codes for CATKAGATFEQFF. The full variable domain, completed using reference TRBV19 and TRBJ2-1, is DGGITQSPKYLFRKEGQNVTLSCEQNLNHDAMYWYRQDPGQGLRLIYYSQIVNDFQKGDIAEGYSVSREKKESFPLTVTSAQKNPTAFYLCATKAGATFEQFFGPGTRLTVL.

V gene TRBV5-4 combines with J gene TRBJ2-2; 7 positions agree with TRBD1. CDR1 and CDR2 (germline): SGHNT, YYREEE (reference sequence). V was pared by 1 base and J by 7 bases, with 10 bases of the junction left unmatched. CDR3 length equals 16 residues. The CDR3 reads CASSLSGQVVYGELFF. As DNA, the CDR3 is TGTGCCAGCAGCTTGAGTGGACAGGTAGTTTACGGGGAGCTGTTTTTT.

Only a few counts were recorded for this clone. This chain joins TRBV6-6 and TRBJ1-6, with 7 bases aligning to TRBD1. Germline-derived CDR1 and CDR2 are MNHNY and SVGAGI (reference sequence). The ends lost 6 bases at V and 4 bases at J; junction bases unmatched: 21. This CDR3 comprises 20 residues. For the CDR3, the DNA is TGTGCCAGCAGCGCGCTAAGCCCGGACAGGCGATCCTCATATAATTCACCCCTCCACTTT. Protein: CASSALSPDRRSSYNSPLHF.